This T cell receptor (beta chain) was documented in a study of shared clonotypes between healthy human individuals. Adult donors, all healthy and HIV-negative, had no recent acute infections or vaccinations. Measured with immunoSEQ multiplex PCR; TCRdb has only the in-frame clones, and not every one. Of about 2.3 million clones listed, less than 95% are singletons. The CDR3 consists of 14 residues. Germline-derived CDR1 and CDR2 are SGHDN and FVKESK. V was shortened by 1 base and J by 5 bases, with 11 bases between the two germline ends. The material sequenced was naive CD4+ T cells from PBMCs. The subset: CD45RA+ positively selected. The receptor was isolated from a man aged 18 to 30 in good health. Some clones in this sample may be carry-over from other donors' samples. The chain is built from TRBV14 and TRBJ1-1; D gene unclear. CDR3 sequence reads: CASSQASLYTEAFF. The CDR3 region has the DNA TGTGCCAGCAGCCAAGCGTCGTTGTATACTGAAGCTTTCTTT.